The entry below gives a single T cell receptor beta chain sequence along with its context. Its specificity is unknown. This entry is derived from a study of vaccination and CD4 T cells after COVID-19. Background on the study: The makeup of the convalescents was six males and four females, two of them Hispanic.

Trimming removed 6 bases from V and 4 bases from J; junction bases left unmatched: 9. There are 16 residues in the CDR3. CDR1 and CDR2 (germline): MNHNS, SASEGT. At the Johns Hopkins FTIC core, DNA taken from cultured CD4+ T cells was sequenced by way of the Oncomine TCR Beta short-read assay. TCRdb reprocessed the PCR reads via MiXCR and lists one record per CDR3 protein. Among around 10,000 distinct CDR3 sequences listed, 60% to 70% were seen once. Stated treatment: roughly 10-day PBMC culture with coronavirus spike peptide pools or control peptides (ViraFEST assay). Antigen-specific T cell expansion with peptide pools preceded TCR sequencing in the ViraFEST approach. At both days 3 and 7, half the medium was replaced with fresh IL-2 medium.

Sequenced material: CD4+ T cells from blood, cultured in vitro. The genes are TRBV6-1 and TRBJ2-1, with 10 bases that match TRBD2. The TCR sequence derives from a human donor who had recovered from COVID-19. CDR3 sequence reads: CASSPMGAGGYNEQFF. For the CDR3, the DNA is TGTGCCAGCAGCCCCATGGGAGCGGGAGGGTACAATGAGCAGTTCTTC.